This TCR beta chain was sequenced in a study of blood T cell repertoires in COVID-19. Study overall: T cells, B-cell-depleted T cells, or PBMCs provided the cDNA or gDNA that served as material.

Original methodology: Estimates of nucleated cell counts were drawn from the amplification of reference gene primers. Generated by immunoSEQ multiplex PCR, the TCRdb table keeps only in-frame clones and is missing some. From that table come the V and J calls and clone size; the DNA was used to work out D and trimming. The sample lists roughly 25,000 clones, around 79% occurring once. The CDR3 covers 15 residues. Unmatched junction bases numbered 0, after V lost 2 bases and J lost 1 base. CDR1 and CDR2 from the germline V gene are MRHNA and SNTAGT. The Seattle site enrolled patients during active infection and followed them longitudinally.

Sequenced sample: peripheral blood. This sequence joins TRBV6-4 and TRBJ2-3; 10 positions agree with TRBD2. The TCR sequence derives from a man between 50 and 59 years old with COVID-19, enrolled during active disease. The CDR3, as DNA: TGTGCCAGCAGTGACGGGACTAGCGGCACAGATACGCAGTATTTT. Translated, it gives CASSDGTSGTDTQYF.